This T cell receptor (beta chain) was retrieved from a study of cytomegalovirus exposure and HLA in healthy donors. Per the germline V gene, CDR1 is LNHNV and CDR2 is YYDKDF (reference sequence). This CDR3 spans 13 amino acids. Trimming removed 0 bases at V and 13 bases at J, with 13 bases between. This clone was seen more than once but under ten times. Primers for the PCR totalled 60 Vbeta and 13 Jbeta. Sequencing was performed with immunoSEQ multiplex PCR; in TCRdb, only in-frame clones are kept and a portion is missing. This sample carries 150,000 to 200,000 clones, 8.5% to 10% of them seen once, and the ten largest clones take approximately 1.3%.

Sequencing was done on a sample of PBMCs. The rearrangement uses TRBV15 and TRBJ2-1; D may be TRBD2 (6 bases). The receptor comes from a woman younger than 45 in good health and CMV-seropositive. The CDR3 DNA follows: TGTGCCACCAGCAGAGAGGGAGGAACTTTCCAGTTCTTC. As protein: CATSREGGTFQFF. Using reference TRBV15 and TRBJ2-1 for the parts outside the CDR3, the full variable domain is DAMVIQNPRYQVTQFGKPVTLSCSQTLNHNVMYWYQQKSSQAPKLLFHYYDKDFNNEADTPDNFQSRRPNTSFCFLDIRSPGLGDTAMYLCATSREGGTFQFFGPGTRLTVL.